Reported below is one T cell receptor (beta chain). This sample was taken from a study of blood T cell repertoires in COVID-19. Study at large: The samples span acute and convalescent COVID-19 from the United States, Italy and Spain. T cells, B-cell-depleted T cells, or PBMCs supplied cDNA or gDNA.

Source study methods: For nucleated cells, counts were estimated from reference gene primer amplification. Here immunoSEQ multiplex PCR was the method, and the copy in TCRdb shows in-frame clones only, minus some. V, J and clone size reflect that table, while D and trimming were determined from the DNA. The table lists 30,000 to 40,000 clones, around 84% of them singletons. The sample taken for sequencing was peripheral blood. This clonotype was sampled from a man in his 70s with acute or convalescent COVID-19.

The CDR3 bases are TGTGCCAGCAGCTTGTGGGAAAGCGGGGGGGCAAATGAGCAGTTCTTC. It encodes CASSLWESGGANEQFF. V gene TRBV5-6 combines with J gene TRBJ2-1; 10 nucleotides match TRBD2. CDR1 and CDR2 (germline): SGHDT, YYEEEE. This CDR3 has 16 amino acids. The V gene end was trimmed by 1 base and the J gene end by 7 bases; junction bases not matched to a gene: 8. The full variable domain, with the rest looked up from reference TRBV5-6 and TRBJ2-1, is DAGVTQSPTHLIKTRGQQVTLRCSPKSGHDTVSWYQQALGQGPQFIFQYYEEEERQRGNFPDRFSGHQFPNYSSELNVNALLLGDSALYLCASSLWESGGANEQFFGPGTRLTVL.